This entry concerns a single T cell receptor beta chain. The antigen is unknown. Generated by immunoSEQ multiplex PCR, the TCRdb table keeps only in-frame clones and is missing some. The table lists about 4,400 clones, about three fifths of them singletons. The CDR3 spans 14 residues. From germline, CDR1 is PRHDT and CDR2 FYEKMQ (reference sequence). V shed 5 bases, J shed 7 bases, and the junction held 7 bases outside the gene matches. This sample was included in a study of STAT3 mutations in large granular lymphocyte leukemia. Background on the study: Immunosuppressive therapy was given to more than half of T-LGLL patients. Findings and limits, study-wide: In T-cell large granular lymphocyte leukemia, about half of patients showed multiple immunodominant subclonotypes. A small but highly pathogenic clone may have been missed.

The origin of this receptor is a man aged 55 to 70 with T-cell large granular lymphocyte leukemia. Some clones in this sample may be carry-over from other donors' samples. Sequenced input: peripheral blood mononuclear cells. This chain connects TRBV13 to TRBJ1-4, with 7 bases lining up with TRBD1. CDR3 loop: CASSLRGLGEKLFF. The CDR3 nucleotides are TGTGCCAGCAGCCTGAGGGGGCTCGGTGAAAAACTGTTTTTT. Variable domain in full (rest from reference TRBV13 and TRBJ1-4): AAGVIQSPRHLIKEKRETATLKCYPIPRHDTVYWYQQGPGQDPQFLISFYEKMQSDKGSIPDRFSAQQFSDYHSELNMSSLELGDSALYFCASSLRGLGEKLFFGSGTQLSVL.